Shown below are 3 T cell receptor beta chains from a single sample sequenced in a study of OX40 agonist ivuxolimab in advanced cancers. Library construction relied on the immunoSEQ multiplex PCR assay. As stored in TCRdb, this immuneACCESS dataset retains in-frame rearrangements with V and J assigned. A fraction of the clones does not appear; measured against another copy, unresolved V genes explain less than half of the discrepancy, and the remainder lacks a known reason. In all, the sample holds roughly 62,000 clones, and approximately 86% of those were seen once. Roughly 0.88% of the sample comes from the top ten. Sequencing was performed on CD4+ or CD8+ T cells sorted from blood, taken in a trial of the OX40 agonist ivuxolimab. The receptors stem from an adult with an advanced solid tumor such as melanoma, head and neck, liver or kidney cancer.

This clone was counted between two and nine times. This chain connects TRBV6-6 to TRBJ1-4; TRBD1 might be the D (5 bases). CDR1 and CDR2 (germline): MNHNY, SVGAGI (reference sequence). The V end was cut by 6 bases, the J end by 4 bases, with 15 bases between. This CDR3 has 15 amino acids. This CDR3 is CASSSNPGFNEKLFF. The CDR3 DNA reads as TGTGCCAGCAGCTCGAATCCAGGGTTTAATGAAAAACTGTTTTTT.

Only one count was recorded for this clone. The chain uses TRBV7-2 and TRBJ2-2, with TRBD2 matching over 7 bases. Germline CDR1 and CDR2: SGHTA and FQGNSA. The CDR3 totals 16 residues. J lost 2 bases, V lost 1 base, and 4 bases had no gene match. In DNA form, the CDR3 reads TGTGCCAGCAGCTTAGAGAGCGGGGTTAACACCGGGGAGCTGTTTTTT. Protein product: CASSLESGVNTGELFF.

The genes are TRBV7-8 and TRBJ2-2; unclear D gene. This CDR3 has 13 residues. CDR1 and CDR2 (germline): SGHVS, FQNEAQ. V was clipped by 1 base and J by 3 bases, with 3 bases between them. CDR3 in amino acids: CASSLVDTGELFF. In DNA form, the CDR3 reads TGTGCCAGCAGCTTAGTCGACACCGGGGAGCTGTTTTTT.